This T cell receptor beta chain emerged from a study of control samples from healthy donors and cancer patients. The assay was immunoSEQ multiplex PCR, and TCRdb's table has in-frame clones only and misses some. The repertoire has some 130,000 clones, around nine tenths of them found once; the top ten carry around 6%. The CDR3 loop spans 13 amino acids. Trimming at V came to 7 bases and at J to 5 bases, leaving 6 bases not matched to a gene. Germline CDR1 SNHLY, CDR2 FYNNEI. This clone occurred once. Sequenced sample: blood. The clonotype was recovered from a man in his late teens or twenties in good health. The chain uses TRBV2 and TRBJ2-3; 7 nucleotides align to TRBD1. CDR3 amino acids: CASNHRGQDTQYF. Here the CDR3 DNA reads TGTGCCAGCAACCACAGGGGACAAGATACGCAGTATTTT.